This T cell receptor (beta chain) was obtained from a study of CD8 T cells in Susac syndrome. Random hexamers served to reverse transcribe roughly 0.5 to 1 ug RNA. Amplification of the TCR beta CDR3 was carried out by immunoSEQ multiplex PCR, which spanned a total of 54 Vbeta and 13 Jbeta segments. TCRdb redid the calling of the immunoSEQ multiplex PCR reads with MiXCR, one entry per CDR3 protein. The sample has more than 65,000 distinct CDR3 sequences, approximately 94% seen once; the top ten hold 0.56%. Findings and caveats of the study: The study conceded that relatively few individuals underwent its TCR sequencing and HLA analysis.

Sequencing of TCR beta was performed on blood CD8+ and CD4+ T cells. Negative magnetic isolation gave CD8+ and CD4+ cells; FACS enriched CD8+ TEMRA. Details on this clonotype: The antigen is unknown.

The J segment lost 4 bases and the V segment lost 3 bases, leaving 5 bases of the junction unmatched. This CDR3 has 16 amino acids. The germline gives CDR1 SGDLS, CDR2 YYNGEE. The sequence derives from a human donor with multiple sclerosis. This sequence joins TRBV9 and TRBJ1-5; 12 bases line up with TRBD1. The sample taken for sequencing was CD8+ T cells from PBMCs. The CDR3: CASSAGQGADNQPQHF. The CDR3 nucleotides are TGTGCCAGCAGCGCGGGACAGGGGGCGGATAATCAGCCCCAGCATTTT.